This TCR beta chain comes out of a study of response to subunit inactivated influenza vaccine. MiXCR was run by TCRdb on the RT-PCR reads, yielding one entry per CDR3 protein. Counted here are fewer than 350,000 distinct CDR3 sequences, 20% to 25% occurring once; the ten biggest clones make up 10%. This clonotype was seen many times. Antigen specificity is unknown. Study-wide findings and caveats: The authors suggested that every seasonal influenza vaccination recruits few new T cells.

This TCR derives from a man aged 50-75 years who received an inactivated influenza vaccine. This material consisted of PBMCs from blood, taken less than 22 months after vaccination.

The CDR3 here is CSASLEANQPQHF. Here the CDR3 DNA reads TGCAGCGCCTCTTTGGAGGCGAATCAGCCCCAGCATTTT. The chain couples TRBV29-1 to TRBJ1-5; unclear D gene. The CDR3 is made up of 13 amino acids. The V end was cut by 7 bases, the J end by 4 bases, with 14 bases between. CDR1 is SQVTM, CDR2 ANQGSEA, per germline.